This TCR beta chain is drawn from a study of blood T cell repertoires in COVID-19. Study information: There were acute and convalescent COVID-19 samples, and they came from the United States, Italy and Spain. The cDNA or gDNA used as material had been derived from T cells, B-cell-depleted T cells, or PBMCs.

Study members were between about 18 and 95 years old and lived in approximately 25 US regions. Categorization into cohorts depended on clinical history that participants reported. This CDR3 is 15 amino acids long. V trimming: 1 base; J trimming: 4 bases; junction bases outside the gene matches: 6. Germline CDR1 and CDR2: LGHDT and YNNKEL (reference sequence). The assay was immunoSEQ multiplex PCR, and TCRdb's table has in-frame clones only and misses some. The sample has around 180,000 clones; about 77% are singletons. This clonotype was obtained from a woman between 50 and 59 years old with acute COVID-19. The rearrangement uses TRBV3-1 (or the pseudogene TRBV3-2) and TRBJ1-1, with 7 bases aligning to TRBD1. The sequenced sample consisted of PBMCs or T cells enriched from blood (not recorded which). Here the CDR3 DNA reads TGTGCCAGCAGCCAAGTTCCAGGGGGGTTCACTGAAGCTTTCTTT. Translation gives CASSQVPGGFTEAFF.